This TCR beta chain was sequenced in a study of response to subunit inactivated influenza vaccine. V lost 6 bases, J lost 8 bases, and 8 bases lay in between. There are 11 residues in the CDR3. This clonotype has a count of ten or more. One entry per CDR3 protein, called by TCRdb with MiXCR from the RT-PCR reads. The sample yields 500,000 to 600,000 distinct CDR3 sequences, roughly 13% seen once. This TCR derives from a man in his fifties or sixties who received an inactivated influenza vaccine. Sequenced material: PBMCs from blood, taken roughly 47 days after vaccination. The genes are TRBV12-3 or TRBV12-4 and TRBJ2-1; D is perhaps TRBD2 (6 bases). Written as DNA, the CDR3 is TGTGCCAGCAGCCCGGGGGATGAGCAGTTCTTC. This gives the protein CASSPGDEQFF.